These 10 T cell receptor beta chains share one sample of origin, sequenced in a study of human T cells and chemical hapten exposure. TCRdb used MiXCR to reprocess the RACE reads, holding one entry per CDR3 protein. Here the sample spans some 380,000 distinct CDR3 sequences, approximately 4.4% being singletons. Time point given: patch test 1, 2 weeks after DPC sensitization. Stated treatment: therapeutic diphenylcyclopropenone sensitization with weekly scalp DPC. The sample in question was whole blood, obtained in connection with sensitization to the hapten diphenylcyclopropenone (DPC). These receptors originate from a woman between 45 and 60 years old with alopecia areata. Some clones in this sample may be carry-over from other donors' samples.

DNA for the CDR3: TGCGCCAGCAGCTCCTCGGCGAGCGGGACGGAGACCCAGTACTTC. It encodes CASSSSASGTETQYF. The V and J genes are TRBV5-1 and TRBJ2-5, with 7 bases aligning to TRBD2. Germline loops: CDR1 SGHRS, CDR2 YFSETQ. The CDR3 spans 15 residues. The V and J ends lost 3 bases and 5 bases, in that order; junction bases with no gene match: 10.

There are many counts of this clonotype. The chain employs TRBV28 and TRBJ2-1, with D possibly matching TRBD2 (6 bases). Between the trimmed V and J ends, which lost 8 bases and 7 bases, there was a span of 24 bases. Germline loops: CDR1 MDHEN, CDR2 SYDVKM. This CDR3 region has 16 residues. Here the CDR3 DNA reads TGTGCCAGCCACCCGTCACTATCGGGAGCTGGGAATGAGCAGTTCTTC. Residues: CASHPSLSGAGNEQFF.

This clonotype was detected ten times or more. The chain couples TRBV9 to TRBJ2-3; D is uncertain. The CDR3 sequence is 13 residues long. V was pared by 3 bases and J by 5 bases, with 10 bases between. Germline V gene sequence: CDR1 SGDLS, CDR2 YYNGEE. The CDR3 loop reads CASSGGVEDTQYF. The CDR3 bases are TGTGCCAGCAGCGGGGGTGTTGAAGATACGCAGTATTTT.

There are many counts of this clonotype. This chain joins TRBV28 and TRBJ1-1; no clear D. This CDR3 region has 15 residues. Germline lookup yields CDR1 MDHEN and CDR2 SYDVKM. V gave up 2 bases and J gave up 1 base, with 11 bases separating them. In nucleotides, the CDR3 is TGTGCCAGCAGTTTAATCGGCAGTTCGAACACTGAAGCTTTCTTT. This gives the protein CASSLIGSSNTEAFF.

J is TRBJ1-2 and V is TRBV2, with 9 bases identical to TRBD1. The junction had 4 bases not matched to a gene; V was cut back by 7 bases and J by 4 bases. The length of the CDR3 is 13 residues. Germline loops: CDR1 SNHLY, CDR2 FYNNEI. The DNA of the CDR3 is TGTGCCAGCACTACAGGGGGCGGCTATGGCTACACCTTC. Translation gives CASTTGGGYGYTF.

The J gene is TRBJ2-2, the V gene TRBV29-1; D is perhaps TRBD1 or TRBD2 (5 bases each). CDR1 is SQVTM and CDR2 is ANQGSEA in the germline V gene. V lost 4 bases and J lost 4, with 7 bases in between. The CDR3 runs to 12 residues. The DNA for the CDR3 is TGCAGCGTTGTCGGGGCCACCGGGGAGCTGTTTTTT. It codes for CSVVGATGELFF.

On this clonotype: At one boundary the junction diverges from the germline segment, which might be a read error. V gene TRBV6-5 combines with J gene TRBJ2-2; 7 bases align to TRBD1. CDR1 is MNHEY and CDR2 is SVGAGI in the germline V gene. There are 15 residues in the CDR3. Here the CDR3 DNA reads TGTGCCAGCAGGATGACAGGGTCCCCCACCGGGGAGCAGTTTTTT. Its translation is CASRMTGSPTGEQFF.

The chain employs TRBV9 and TRBJ1-1; D remains unclear. The V and J ends lost 1 base and 0 bases respectively, with 13 bases between them. The CDR3 loop spans 16 amino acids. Germline assignment: CDR1 SGDLS and CDR2 YYNGEE. The CDR3 loop reads CASSVTPALMNTEAFF. The CDR3 DNA follows: TGTGCCAGCAGCGTAACCCCGGCCCTTATGAACACTGAAGCTTTCTTT. Complete variable domain (other parts from reference TRBV9 and TRBJ1-1): DSGVTQTPKHLITATGQRVTLRCSPRSGDLSVYWYQQSLDQGLQFLIQYYNGEERAKGNILERFSAQQFPDLHSELNLSSLELGDSALYFCASSVTPALMNTEAFFGQGTRLTVV.

The table lists this clonotype with a few counts. The J gene is TRBJ2-1, the V gene TRBV4-2, with 11 bases matching TRBD2. The CDR3 extends over 16 amino acids. J was trimmed by 8 bases and V by 10 bases; bases with no gene match: 16. Germline loops: CDR1 LGHNA, CDR2 YNFKEQ. Here the CDR3 reads CATTPSAGTSGHEQFF. The CDR3 nucleotides read TGTGCCACCACTCCTTCCGCCGGGACTAGCGGCCATGAGCAGTTCTTC.

There are many counts of this clonotype. This chain uses TRBV20-1 with TRBJ1-1; perhaps TRBD1 as D (5 bases). Trimming cost V 5 bases and J 10 bases, with 17 bases left between them. The V gene's germline CDR1 is DFQATT and CDR2 SNEGSKA (reference sequence). This CDR3 contains 12 residues. CDR3 region: CSAPTGGDRAFF. CDR3 nucleotide sequence: TGCAGTGCTCCTACGGGGGGAGATCGAGCTTTCTTT.